This record concerns one T cell receptor (beta chain) sequence. This sample is drawn from a study of CD8+CD57+ T cells in acquired aplastic anemia. Genomic DNA provided the template from which TCR beta VDJ and CDR3 profiles were obtained. Each CDR3 protein is one row after TCRdb ran MiXCR on the reads. The top ten hold 1.8% of the sample, which has 190,000 or so distinct CDR3 sequences, approximately 48% seen once. Whoever was chosen for sequencing had shown CD8+CD57+ cell expansion by flow cytometry. Severe acquired aplastic anemia was diagnosed in all patients. The V gene's germline CDR1 is GTSNPN and CDR2 SVGIG (reference sequence). CDR3 size: 12 residues. The ends were cut back, 1 base at V and 8 bases at J, with 11 bases in the middle.

This sequence was found in a human donor with aplastic anemia. This chain connects TRBV30 to TRBJ1-2; D gene unclear. Input material: sorted CD4+, CD8+, or CD8+CD57+ T cells (not recorded which) from PBMCs. The CDR3 DNA reads TGTGCCTGGAGTGAGGGCTTAATAGGCTACACCTTC. Its protein product is CAWSEGLIGYTF.